The sequence of this T cell receptor beta chain was determined in a study of T cell changes during pregnancy in multiple sclerosis. Trimming removed 1 base from V and 9 bases from J, with 13 bases in between. Germline V gene sequence: CDR1 LGHNA, CDR2 YSLEER. The CDR3 totals 14 residues. Here immunoSEQ multiplex PCR was the method, and the copy in TCRdb shows in-frame clones only, minus some. The sample carries tens of thousands of clones, roughly 90% recorded once. This clonotype was obtained from a female donor with multiple sclerosis, enrolled in a pregnancy study. The sample consisted of peripheral blood, taken before pregnancy. This sequence joins TRBV4-3 and TRBJ2-1, with unresolved D. CDR3 coding DNA: TGCGCCAGCAGCCAAGGAGTCCGGTCGGGTGAGCAGTTCTTC. Translation gives CASSQGVRSGEQFF.